Listed below are T cell receptor beta chains from one sample, sequenced in a study of T-cell reconstitution after alpha-beta-depleted transplantation in children. TCRdb re-derived calls from the PCR reads in MiXCR, one entry per CDR3 protein. Of 900,000 or so distinct CDR3 sequences detected, 16% appear once; the ten largest clones hold approximately 5%. Sequencing was performed on PBMCs, mostly from graft donor cells, taken 360 days after TCRalphabeta/CD19-depleted stem cell transplant. The receptors derive from a male patient younger than 18 who had a stem cell transplant for acute lymphoblastic leukemia, so the T cells may come from the graft donor. Each CDR3 is given with its conserved first and last residue. The order of the fields is clone size, D gene, V gene, J gene, CDR3 protein, CDR3 DNA. A D gene is named only where the DNA matches it firmly. Only part of the rows carry a size: once, few, many, or a class if the clone is expanded.

>.|.|TRBV3-1|TRBJ2-2
CASSQDQLVGELFF
TGTGCCAGCAGCCAAGATCAACTAGTCGGGGAGCTGTTTTTT
>many|TRBD1|TRBV9|TRBJ2-2
CATKNPPGQNHTGELFF
TGTGCCACCAAAAATCCACCGGGACAGAACCACACCGGGGAGCTGTTTTTT
>many|TRBD2|TRBV9|TRBJ2-3
CASSATAGVDTQYF
TGTGCCAGCAGCGCGACAGCGGGAGTAGATACGCAGTATTTT
>.|TRBD2|TRBV5-1|TRBJ2-2
CASSLELAGGPVTGELFF
TGCGCCAGCAGCTTGGAACTAGCGGGAGGGCCTGTCACCGGGGAGCTGTTTTTT
>few|TRBD2|TRBV7-6|TRBJ2-7
CASSFMASGRNSYEQYF
TGTGCCAGCAGCTTCATGGCGAGCGGGAGGAACAGCTACGAGCAGTACTTC
>.|.|TRBV6-1|TRBJ1-4
CASRAPGSPNEKLFF
TGTGCCAGCAGGGCCCCCGGCAGCCCGAATGAAAAACTGTTTTTT
>.|.|TRBV24-1|TRBJ1-2
CAKKDSQTNYGYTF
TGTGCCAAGAAGGACAGTCAAACTAACTATGGCTACACCTTC
>few|TRBD1|TRBV7-9|TRBJ2-1
CASSSTGVIGNEQFF
TGTGCCAGCAGCTCGACAGGGGTCATAGGGAATGAGCAGTTCTTC
>few|.|TRBV29-1|TRBJ2-1
CSTGGRQGFYNEQFF
TGCAGTACGGGGGGAAGGCAGGGGTTTTACAATGAGCAGTTCTTC
>few|TRBD2|TRBV5-1|TRBJ2-7
CASSLAGEDEQYF
TGCGCCAGCAGCCTAGCGGGAGAGGACGAGCAGTACTTC
>few|.|TRBV11-3|TRBJ2-1
CASSLSRPQFF
TGTGCCAGCAGCTTATCGAGGCCCCAGTTCTTC
>few|.|TRBV7-9|TRBJ2-7
CASSHVRGKTYEQYF
TGTGCCAGCAGCCACGTCCGGGGAAAAACCTACGAGCAGTACTTC
>few|.|TRBV7-9|TRBJ1-4
CASSFTGGNEKLFF
TGTGCCAGCAGCTTTACGGGAGGGAATGAAAAACTGTTTTTT
>few|.|TRBV5-1|TRBJ2-1
CASSSQGNRRGNEQFF
TGCGCCAGCAGCTCCCAGGGGAACAGAAGGGGCAATGAGCAGTTCTTC
>many|.|TRBV29-1|TRBJ2-1
CSVVPDLMDPNEQFF
TGCAGCGTTGTACCGGACCTGATGGACCCCAATGAGCAGTTCTTC
>.|.|TRBV12-3/TRBV12-4|TRBJ2-7
CASSSLANYEQYF
TGTGCCAGCAGTTCTCTAGCGAACTACGAGCAGTACTTC
>few|.|TRBV14|TRBJ2-1
CASSQVLRLSYNEQFF
TGTGCCAGCAGCCAAGTCCTGCGGCTCTCCTACAATGAGCAGTTCTTC